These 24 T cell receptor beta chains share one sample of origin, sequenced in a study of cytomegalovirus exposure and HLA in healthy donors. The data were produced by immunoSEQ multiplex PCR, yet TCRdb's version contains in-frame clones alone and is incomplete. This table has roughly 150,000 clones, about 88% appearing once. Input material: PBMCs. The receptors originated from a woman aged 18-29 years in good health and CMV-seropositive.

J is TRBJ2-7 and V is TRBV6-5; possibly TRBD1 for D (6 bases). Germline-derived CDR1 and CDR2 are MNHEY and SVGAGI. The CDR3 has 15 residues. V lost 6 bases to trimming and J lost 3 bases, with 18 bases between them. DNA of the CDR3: TGTGCCAGCAGCCGCACGAGGGACATATACTACGAGCAGTACTTC. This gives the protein CASSRTRDIYYEQYF.

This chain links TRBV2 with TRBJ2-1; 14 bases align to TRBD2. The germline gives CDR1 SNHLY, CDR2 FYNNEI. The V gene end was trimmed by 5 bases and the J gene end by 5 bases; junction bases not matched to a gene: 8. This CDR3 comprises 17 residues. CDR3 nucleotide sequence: TGTGCCAGCAGTTGGACTAGCGGGAGGTTAGCCAACAATGAGCAGTTCTTC. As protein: CASSWTSGRLANNEQFF.

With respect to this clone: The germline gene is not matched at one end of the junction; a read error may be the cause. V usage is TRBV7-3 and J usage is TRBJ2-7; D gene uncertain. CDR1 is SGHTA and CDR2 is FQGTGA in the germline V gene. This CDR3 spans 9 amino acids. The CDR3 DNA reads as TGTGCCAGCAGCTTCTCGACTTCGTGG. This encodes CASSFSTSW.

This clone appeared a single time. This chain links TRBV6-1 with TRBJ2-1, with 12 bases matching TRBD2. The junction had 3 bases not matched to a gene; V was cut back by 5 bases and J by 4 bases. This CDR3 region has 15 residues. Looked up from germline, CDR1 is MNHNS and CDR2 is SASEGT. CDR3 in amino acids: CASSFGTSGYNEQFF. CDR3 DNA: TGTGCCAGCAGTTTCGGGACTAGCGGGTACAATGAGCAGTTCTTC.

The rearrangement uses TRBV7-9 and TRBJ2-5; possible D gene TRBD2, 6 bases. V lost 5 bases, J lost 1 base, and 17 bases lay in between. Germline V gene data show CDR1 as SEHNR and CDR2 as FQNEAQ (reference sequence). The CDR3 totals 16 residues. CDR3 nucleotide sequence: TGTGCCAGCAGCCAGGATAAAACTAGCAGCCAAGAGACCCAGTACTTC. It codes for CASSQDKTSSQETQYF.

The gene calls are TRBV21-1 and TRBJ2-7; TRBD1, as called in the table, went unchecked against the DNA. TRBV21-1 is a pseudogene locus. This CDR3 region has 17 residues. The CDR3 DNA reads TGTGCCAGCAGCAAACTTGGGTTGACAGTTCCTCCCTACGAGCAGTACTTC. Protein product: CASSKLGLTVPPYEQYF.

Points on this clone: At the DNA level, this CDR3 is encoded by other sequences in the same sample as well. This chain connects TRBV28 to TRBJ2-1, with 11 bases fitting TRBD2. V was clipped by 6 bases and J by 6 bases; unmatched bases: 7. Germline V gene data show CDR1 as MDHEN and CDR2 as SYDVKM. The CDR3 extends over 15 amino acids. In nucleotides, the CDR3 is TGTGCCAGCAGCTTAGGGGGGACTAGCGGCAATGAGCAGTTCTTC. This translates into CASSLGGTSGNEQFF. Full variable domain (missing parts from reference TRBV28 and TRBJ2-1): DVKVTQSSRYLVKRTGEKVFLECVQDMDHENMFWYRQDPGLGLRLIYFSYDVKMKEKGDIPEGYSVSREKKERFSLILESASTNQTSMYLCASSLGGTSGNEQFFGPGTRLTVL.

For the CDR3, the DNA is TGTGCCAGCAGCGACCGGGGGTTCTATGGCTACACCTTC. It yields the protein CASSDRGFYGYTF. The V call is TRBV7-9, the J call TRBJ1-2; TRBD1 is a possible D gene (5 bases). The germline V gene has CDR1 SEHNR and CDR2 FQNEAQ (reference sequence). Trimming shortened V by 5 bases and J by 4 bases, and 11 bases separated the two germline ends. This CDR3 has 13 residues.

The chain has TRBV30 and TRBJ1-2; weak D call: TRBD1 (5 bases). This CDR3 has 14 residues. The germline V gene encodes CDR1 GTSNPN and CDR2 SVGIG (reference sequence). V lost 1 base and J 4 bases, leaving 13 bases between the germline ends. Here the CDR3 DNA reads TGTGCCTGGAGTGCGGGAGGGACTGGCTATGGCTACACCTTC. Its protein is CAWSAGGTGYGYTF.

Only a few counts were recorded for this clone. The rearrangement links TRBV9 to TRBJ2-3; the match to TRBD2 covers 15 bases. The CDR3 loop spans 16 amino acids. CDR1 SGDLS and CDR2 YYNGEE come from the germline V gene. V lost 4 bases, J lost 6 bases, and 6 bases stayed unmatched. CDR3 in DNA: TGTGCCAGCAGCCTAGAGGGGACTAGCGGGAGGGATACGCAGTATTTT. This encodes CASSLEGTSGRDTQYF.

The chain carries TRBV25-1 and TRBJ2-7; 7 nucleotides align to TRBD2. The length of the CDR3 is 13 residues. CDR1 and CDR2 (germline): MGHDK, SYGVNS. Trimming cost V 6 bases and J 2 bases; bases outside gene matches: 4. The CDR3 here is CASRASGTYEQYF. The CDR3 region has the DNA TGTGCCAGCAGGGCCAGCGGGACCTACGAGCAGTACTTC.

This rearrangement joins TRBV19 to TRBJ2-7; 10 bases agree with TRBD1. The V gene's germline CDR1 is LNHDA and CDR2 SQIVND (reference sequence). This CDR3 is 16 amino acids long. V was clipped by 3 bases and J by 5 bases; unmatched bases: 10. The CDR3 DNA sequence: TGTGCCAGTAGTATTAGCGTGACAGGGGGCCCGGACGAGCAGTACTTC. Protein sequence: CASSISVTGGPDEQYF. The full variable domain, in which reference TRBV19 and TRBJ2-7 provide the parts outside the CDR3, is DGGITQSPKYLFRKEGQNVTLSCEQNLNHDAMYWYRQDPGQGLRLIYYSQIVNDFQKGDIAEGYSVSREKKESFPLTVTSAQKNPTAFYLCASSISVTGGPDEQYFGPGTRLTVT.

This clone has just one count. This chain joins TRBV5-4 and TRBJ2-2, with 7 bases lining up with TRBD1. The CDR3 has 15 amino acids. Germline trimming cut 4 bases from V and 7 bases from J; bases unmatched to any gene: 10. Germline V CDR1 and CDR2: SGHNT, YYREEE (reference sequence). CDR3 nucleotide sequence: TGTGCCAGCAGCCCCTGGACAGGTAGCGACGGGGAGCTGTTTTTT. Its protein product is CASSPWTGSDGELFF.

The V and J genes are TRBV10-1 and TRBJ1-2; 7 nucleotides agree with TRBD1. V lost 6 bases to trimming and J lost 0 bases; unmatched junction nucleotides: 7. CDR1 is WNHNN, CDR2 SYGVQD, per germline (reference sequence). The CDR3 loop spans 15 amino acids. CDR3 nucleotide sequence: TGCGCCAGCAGGGAAAGACAGGGTTCTAACTATGGCTACACCTTC. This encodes CASRERQGSNYGYTF.

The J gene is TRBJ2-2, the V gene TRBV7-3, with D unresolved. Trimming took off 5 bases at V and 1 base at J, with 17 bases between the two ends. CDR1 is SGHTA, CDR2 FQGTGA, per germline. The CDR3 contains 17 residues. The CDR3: CASSPPLAELNTGELFF. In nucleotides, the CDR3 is TGTGCCAGCAGCCCCCCCCTGGCTGAATTGAACACCGGGGAGCTGTTTTTT.

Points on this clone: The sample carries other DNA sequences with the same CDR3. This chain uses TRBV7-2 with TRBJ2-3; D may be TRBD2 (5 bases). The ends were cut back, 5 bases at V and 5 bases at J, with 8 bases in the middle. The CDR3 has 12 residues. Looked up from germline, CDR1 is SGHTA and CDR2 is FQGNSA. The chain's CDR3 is CASSRRGDTQYF. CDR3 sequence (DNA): TGTGCCAGCAGCCGACGGGGAGATACGCAGTATTTT.

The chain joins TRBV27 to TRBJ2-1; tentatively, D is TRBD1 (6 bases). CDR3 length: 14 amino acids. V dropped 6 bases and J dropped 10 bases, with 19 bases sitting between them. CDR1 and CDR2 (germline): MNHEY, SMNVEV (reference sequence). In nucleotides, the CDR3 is TGTGCCAGCAGGGCGACAGGTGGGTTTGCCGAGCAGTTCTTC. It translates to CASRATGGFAEQFF.

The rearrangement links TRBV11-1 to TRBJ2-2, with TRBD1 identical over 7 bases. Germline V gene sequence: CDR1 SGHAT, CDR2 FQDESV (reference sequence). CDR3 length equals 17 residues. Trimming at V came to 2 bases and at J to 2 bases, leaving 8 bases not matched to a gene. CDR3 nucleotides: TGTGCCAGCAGCTTACGTCCGACAGGGATTAACACCGGGGAGCTGTTTTTT. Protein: CASSLRPTGINTGELFF.

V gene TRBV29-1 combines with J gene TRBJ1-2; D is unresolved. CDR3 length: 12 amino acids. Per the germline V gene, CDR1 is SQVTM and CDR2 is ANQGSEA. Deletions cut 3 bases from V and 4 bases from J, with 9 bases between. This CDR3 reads CSVESGVYGYTF. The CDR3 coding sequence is TGCAGCGTTGAGTCCGGGGTCTATGGCTACACCTTC.

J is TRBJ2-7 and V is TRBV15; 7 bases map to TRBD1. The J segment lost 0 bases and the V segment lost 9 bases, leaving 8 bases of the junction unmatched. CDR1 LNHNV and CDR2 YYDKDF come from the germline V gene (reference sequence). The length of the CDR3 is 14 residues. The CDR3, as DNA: TGTGCCACTAAGGGACAGAGTAGCTCCTACGAGCAGTACTTC. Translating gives CATKGQSSSYEQYF.

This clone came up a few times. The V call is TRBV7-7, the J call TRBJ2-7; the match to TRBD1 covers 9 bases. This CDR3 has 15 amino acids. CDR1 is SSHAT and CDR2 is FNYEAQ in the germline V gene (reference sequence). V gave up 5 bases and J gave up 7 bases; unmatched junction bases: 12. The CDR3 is CASSPIHDRGVEQYF. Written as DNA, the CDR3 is TGTGCCAGCAGCCCAATACATGACAGGGGGGTTGAGCAGTACTTC.

CDR3 nucleotides: TGTGCCAGCAGTTACGGGAGCGGGAGGGCCGTCGGGGAGCAGTTCTTC. Its translation is CASSYGSGRAVGEQFF. The chain couples TRBV6-5 to TRBJ2-1, with TRBD2 identical over 10 bases. The CDR3 has 16 amino acids. Germline V gene lookup returns CDR1 MNHEY and CDR2 SVGAGI. The ends lost 2 bases at V and 10 bases at J; junction bases unmatched: 11.

The CDR3 coding sequence is TGTGCCAGCAGCGATACAGGGCCCTACGAGCAGTACTTC. Residues: CASSDTGPYEQYF. The chain employs TRBV6-1 and TRBJ2-7, with D perhaps matching TRBD1 (6 bases). V was shortened by 6 bases and J by 2 bases, with 11 bases between the two germline ends. In germline, CDR1 is MNHNS, CDR2 SASEGT. This CDR3 contains 13 residues.

The CDR3: CASSLPGSYNEQFF. In nucleotides, the CDR3 is TGTGCCAGCAGCTTGCCGGGATCCTACAATGAGCAGTTCTTC. The chain recombines TRBV5-6 with TRBJ2-1, with D perhaps matching TRBD2 (5 bases). This CDR3 spans 14 amino acids. Germline CDR1 is SGHDT and CDR2 is YYEEEE. The V end lost 1 base, the J end lost 1 base, and 6 bases lay between the germline ends.